Following are 17 T cell receptor beta chains from one sample sequenced in a study of blood T cell repertoires in COVID-19. Measured with immunoSEQ multiplex PCR; TCRdb has only the in-frame clones, and not every one. Of 70,000 to 95,000 clones in the sample, roughly 90% were seen once. Specimen: peripheral blood. All receptors derive from a human donor with active COVID-19. The donor label of this sample is uncertain.

J is TRBJ2-5 and V is TRBV5-6, with D unclear. Germline loops: CDR1 SGHDT, CDR2 YYEEEE. V lost 2 bases to trimming and J lost 5 bases, with 7 bases between them. This CDR3 spans 12 amino acids. In nucleotides, the CDR3 is TGTGCCAGCAGCTTCGTTCCTGAGACCCAGTACTTC. This encodes CASSFVPETQYF.

This clone was observed a single time. The chain employs TRBV6-4 and TRBJ2-3; 12 bases are shared with TRBD2. Unmatched junction bases numbered 12, after V lost 8 bases and J lost 0 bases. Germline-derived CDR1 and CDR2 are MRHNA and SNTAGT. The CDR3 totals 18 residues. CDR3 sequence: CASSKTGTSGSSTDTQYF. CDR3 in DNA: TGTGCCAGCTCGAAAACCGGGACTAGCGGGTCTAGCACAGATACGCAGTATTTT.

The chain couples TRBV6-6 to TRBJ1-1, with 8 bases fitting TRBD1. The CDR3 has 16 amino acids. Trimming took 2 bases from V and 1 from J; bases not matched to a gene: 6. CDR1 and CDR2 from the germline V gene are MNHNY and SVGAGI (reference sequence). CDR3 residues: CASSYVRTGRNTEAFF. CDR3 DNA sequence: TGTGCCAGCAGTTACGTTCGGACAGGGAGGAACACTGAAGCTTTCTTT.

The J gene is TRBJ2-7, the V gene TRBV7-9; 7 nucleotides agree with TRBD1. Germline values: CDR1 SEHNR, CDR2 FQNEAQ (reference sequence). The CDR3 contains 15 residues. The V and J ends lost 0 bases and 3 bases, in that order; junction bases with no gene match: 5. CDR3 nucleotide sequence: TGTGCCAGCAGCTTAGCGTCAGGGGGTAGCTACGAGCAGTACTTC. It is translated as CASSLASGGSYEQYF.

The genes are TRBV10-3 and TRBJ1-2; TRBD1 is a possible D gene (6 bases). This CDR3 has 16 residues. The germline V and J ends were trimmed by 0 bases and 4 bases, with 15 bases remaining between them. The V gene's germline CDR1 is ENHRY and CDR2 SYGVKD. The CDR3: CAISESQNRVAYGYTF. CDR3 coding DNA: TGTGCCATCAGTGAGTCCCAAAACAGGGTAGCCTATGGCTACACCTTC.

The DNA of the CDR3 is TGTGCCAGTAGCCCCCCAGGCAGGGCCGGCTCTGAAGCTTTCTTT. It codes for CASSPPGRAGSEAFF. The chain has TRBV19 and TRBJ1-1; D might be TRBD1 (5 bases). Germline V gene sequence: CDR1 LNHDA, CDR2 SQIVND (reference sequence). The CDR3 consists of 15 residues. The germline V and J ends were trimmed by 6 bases and 6 bases, with 20 bases remaining between them. Filled out from reference TRBV19 and TRBJ1-1, the complete variable domain reads DGGITQSPKYLFRKEGQNVTLSCEQNLNHDAMYWYRQDPGQGLRLIYYSQIVNDFQKGDIAEGYSVSREKKESFPLTVTSAQKNPTAFYLCASSPPGRAGSEAFFGQGTRLTVV.

The CDR3 DNA sequence: TGTGCCAGCAGGCCGGGACATCACTACGAGCAGTACTTC. It codes for CASRPGHHYEQYF. J is TRBJ2-7 and V is TRBV27; TRBD1 is a possible D gene (6 bases). Germline V lookup: CDR1 MNHEY, CDR2 SMNVEV (reference sequence). The length of the CDR3 is 13 residues. With 6 bases removed from V and 3 bases from J, the gap between germline ends came to 12 bases.

The genes are TRBV7-2 and TRBJ1-2, with 7 bases identical to TRBD1. Germline CDR1 reads SGHTA; CDR2 reads FQGNSA. CDR3 length: 13 residues. Trimming cost V 0 bases and J 7 bases; bases outside gene matches: 2. The CDR3, as DNA: TGTGCCAGCAGCTTAGCAGGGGGCCGTGGCTACACCTTC. Protein sequence: CASSLAGGRGYTF.

This sequence joins TRBV15 and TRBJ1-6, with unresolved D. The germline V and J ends were trimmed by 1 base and 2 bases, with 15 bases remaining between them. Germline CDR1 reads LNHNV; CDR2 reads YYDKDF (reference sequence). The CDR3 length is 18 residues. The CDR3 sequence is CATSRGRHNSPYNSPLHF. CDR3 in DNA: TGTGCCACCAGCAGAGGGCGACACAATTCCCCCTATAATTCACCCCTCCACTTT.

This rearrangement joins TRBV14 to TRBJ1-2, with D hard to call. This CDR3 is built from 17 residues. Trimming shortened V by 0 bases and J by 2 bases, and 16 bases separated the two germline ends. Germline values: CDR1 SGHDN, CDR2 FVKESK. The CDR3 protein is CASSQEGPGRRNYGYTF. CDR3 sequence (DNA): TGTGCCAGCAGCCAAGAGGGCCCTGGACGGAGGAACTATGGCTACACCTTC.

There are a few counts of this clone. The chain is built from TRBV23-1 and TRBJ2-2; possible D gene TRBD1, 6 bases. TRBV23-1 is noted as an ORF with a role that remains uncertain. V was shortened by 6 bases and J by 2 bases, with 10 bases between the two germline ends. The CDR3 covers 14 residues. The chain's CDR3 is CASRSGGNTGELFF. In nucleotides, the CDR3 is TGCGCCAGCAGATCTGGGGGCAACACCGGGGAGCTGTTTTTT.

The chain recombines TRBV4-1 with TRBJ1-2; D is unclear. Germline CDR1 MGHRA, CDR2 YSYEKL. The germline V and J ends were trimmed by 0 bases and 4 bases, with 6 bases remaining between them. This CDR3 has 13 amino acids. The CDR3 DNA is TGCGCCAGCAGCCAAGATCTCCCCTATGGCTACACCTTC. Protein: CASSQDLPYGYTF.

V gene TRBV30 combines with J gene TRBJ1-5; the match to TRBD1 covers 8 bases. The germline V gene encodes CDR1 GTSNPN and CDR2 SVGIG (reference sequence). This CDR3 contains 14 residues. With V trimmed by 5 bases and J by 7 bases, 10 bases remained unmatched. CDR3 DNA sequence: TGTGCCTGGGGGAGACAGGGGTATAACCAGCCCCAGCATTTT. Translated, it gives CAWGRQGYNQPQHF.

V usage is TRBV20-1 and J usage is TRBJ2-5, with D perhaps TRBD1 (5 bases). The CDR3 has 12 residues. CDR1 is DFQATT and CDR2 is SNEGSKA in the germline V gene (reference sequence). V was pared by 3 bases and J by 7 bases, with 12 bases between. CDR3 sequence reads: CSASKGSGTQYF. CDR3 bases: TGCAGTGCTAGTAAGGGGTCGGGGACCCAGTACTTC.

The V gene is TRBV28, the J gene TRBJ2-2; 7 nucleotides align to TRBD1. Germline V gene sequence: CDR1 MDHEN, CDR2 SYDVKM. The trim removed 3 bases at V and 5 bases at J, leaving 9 bases unmatched. The CDR3 extends over 16 amino acids. For the CDR3, the DNA is TGTGCCAGCAGTTTTTTAGGGGGCGCGAGAACCGGGGAGCTGTTTTTT. Translation: CASSFLGGARTGELFF.

V and J are TRBV5-1 and TRBJ2-3, with TRBD2 identical over 15 bases. CDR3 length: 18 amino acids. J lost 2 bases, V lost 3 bases, and 7 bases had no gene match. The V gene's germline CDR1 is SGHRS and CDR2 YFSETQ. The CDR3 spells CASSSGGLAGGNTDTQYF. The CDR3, as DNA: TGCGCCAGCAGCTCGGGAGGACTAGCGGGGGGGAACACAGATACGCAGTATTTT.

The chain combines TRBV19 with TRBJ1-6; D not resolved. With 6 bases removed from V and 7 bases from J, the gap between germline ends came to 10 bases. Germline values: CDR1 LNHDA, CDR2 SQIVND (reference sequence). This CDR3 has 13 residues. The chain's CDR3 is CASRDWRNSPLHF. CDR3 DNA sequence: TGTGCCAGTAGGGACTGGCGGAATTCACCCCTCCACTTT.